This T cell receptor (beta chain) was sequenced during a study of regulatory T cells in long-lasting Graves disease. The overall study: Under 3 months of antithyroid drugs had been taken by newly diagnosed Graves' patients.

General observations from the study: TCR diversity was lower in persistent than newly diagnosed Graves' disease. TRBV28, TRBJ1-2 and TRBJ2-5 emerged as the favored segments in persistent disease.

Time point reported: newly diagnosed GD, antithyroid drugs for less than 3 months. PBMC-extracted RNA yielded the TCR library. Patients hailed from an endocrinology department in Xi'an, China. HTBI primers from iRepertoire and Arm-PCR of CDR3 regions yielded the TCR beta libraries. TCRdb passed the multiplex PCR reads through MiXCR, listing each CDR3 protein once. The sample has about 430,000 distinct CDR3 sequences; 14% to 15% are singletons. CDR1 MDHEN and CDR2 SYDVKM come from the germline V gene. CDR3 length: 15 residues. The ends were cut back, 6 bases at V and 3 bases at J, with 14 bases in the middle. This clonotype was detected only once. Its cognate antigen is unknown. This may be a read error, as it is one base from a much larger clone. This sample also belongs to another study, concerning T cells in Graves' hyperthyroidism and ophthalmopathy.

The sequenced sample was peripheral blood mononuclear cells (PBMCs), obtained at new diagnosis, from a patient treated with antithyroid drugs. The source is a woman aged 40 to 50 with Graves disease. The chain couples TRBV28 to TRBJ2-2, with D unresolved. The CDR3: CASRPIPGDTGELFF. The CDR3 nucleotides read TGTGCCAGCAGACCCATCCCTGGGGACACCGGGGAGCTGTTTTTT.